This TCR beta chain was identified during a study of cytomegalovirus exposure and HLA in healthy donors. Germline V gene lookup returns CDR1 LGHNA and CDR2 YNFKEQ. Trimming took off 0 bases at V and 5 bases at J, with 17 bases between the two ends. The CDR3 runs 16 residues. PCR primers comprised 60 Vbeta and 13 Jbeta primers. The table came from immunoSEQ multiplex PCR; TCRdb's copy has only in-frame clones and leaves some out. The table has about 170,000 clones, about 75% seen once. This clone was counted a few times. This TCR derives from a female donor in good health and CMV-seronegative. The rearrangement uses TRBV4-2 and TRBJ2-7, with D possibly being TRBD1 (6 bases). The sequencing input was PBMCs. In DNA, the CDR3 is TGTGCCAGCAGCCAAGATGTGGCAGGGGATTTCCACGAGCAGTACTTC. This codes for CASSQDVAGDFHEQYF.